The 20 T cell receptor beta chains reported below all come from one sample, sequenced in a study of Graves' ophthalmopathy and Graves' hyperthyroidism. Amplification targeted the TCR beta CDR3 regions, with RNA transcripts as the source material. A first-round RT-PCR used HTBI primers, followed by a second-round multiplex PCR. MiXCR was run by TCRdb on the multiplex PCR reads, yielding one entry per CDR3 protein. The repertoire has about 220,000 distinct CDR3 sequences, about 22% of them found once; the top ten carry around 40%. The sequenced material came from peripheral blood. The receptors shown here come from a woman in her 50s with Graves' ophthalmopathy.

There are many counts of this clonotype. This chain connects TRBV30 to TRBJ1-2; 7 bases match TRBD1. Germline V gene lookup returns CDR1 GTSNPN and CDR2 SVGIG (reference sequence). The CDR3 spans 13 residues. J lost 5 bases, V lost 3 bases, and 6 bases had no gene match. The CDR3 coding sequence is TGTGCCTGGAGAGCCGGGACAGCATATGGCTACACCTTC. It codes for CAWRAGTAYGYTF.

Ten or more counts support this clonotype. The rearrangement joins TRBV2 to TRBJ2-7; D gene ambiguous. Germline CDR1 SNHLY, CDR2 FYNNEI. CDR3 length equals 14 residues. The V end lost 4 bases, the J end lost 0 bases, and 10 bases lay between the germline ends. Written as DNA, the CDR3 is TGTGCCAGCAGTGCCTTATGGAGCTCCTACGAGCAGTACTTC. This translates into CASSALWSSYEQYF.

On this clonotype itself: A much larger clone differs from this one at a single base, so this may be a read error. This rearrangement joins TRBV4-1 to TRBJ1-1, with 8 bases identical to TRBD1. The CDR3 contains 17 residues. Germline V gene data show CDR1 as MGHRA and CDR2 as YSYEKL. The junction had 17 bases not matched to a gene; V was cut back by 4 bases and J by 7 bases. The CDR3 loop is CASSPPGAGGIRLEAFF. The CDR3 DNA reads TGCGCCAGCAGCCCGCCCGGGGCAGGGGGCATCCGCCTTGAAGCTTTCTTT.

In its sample, this clonotype was seen a few times. A much larger clone sits a single nucleotide away, making a read error possible. The gene calls are TRBV2 and TRBJ2-7; tentative D call: TRBD2 (11 bases). In germline, CDR1 is SNHLY, CDR2 FYNNEI. This CDR3 region has 20 residues. The CDR3 here is CASSARDRGISGRASDEQYF. CDR3 in DNA: TGTGCCAGCAGTGCCCGGGACAGGGGAATTAGCGGGAGGGCCTCCGACGAGCAGTACTTC. Drawing the rest from reference TRBV2 and TRBJ2-7, the complete variable domain is EPEVTQTPSHQVTQMGQEVILRCVPISNHLYFYWYRQILGQKVEFLVSFYNNEISEKSEIFDDQFSVERPDGSNFTLKIRSTKLEDSAMYFCASSARDRGISGRASDEQYFGPGTRLTVT.

This clonotype has a count of ten or more. V is TRBV3-1 and J is TRBJ1-1; D may be TRBD1 (6 bases). Germline CDR1 is LGHDT and CDR2 is YNNKEL (reference sequence). The V end was cut by 1 base, the J end by 1 base, with 7 bases between. This CDR3 is 14 amino acids long. CDR3 DNA sequence: TGTGCCAGCAGCCAAGTACAGGGGAACACTGAAGCTTTCTTT. It yields the protein CASSQVQGNTEAFF.

This clonotype was picked up many times. This sequence joins TRBV12-3 or TRBV12-4 and TRBJ2-2, with TRBD2 matching 9 bases. The CDR3 has 14 residues. J was trimmed by 6 bases and V by 4 bases; bases with no gene match: 3. CDR3 loop: CASSSGLAPGELFF. CDR3 DNA sequence: TGTGCCAGCAGTTCCGGACTAGCGCCCGGGGAGCTGTTTTTT.

This clonotype was counted ten times or more. This chain links TRBV12-3 or TRBV12-4 with TRBJ2-5, with a tentative D call TRBD2 (6 bases). The CDR3 has 17 amino acids. Trimming stripped 6 bases from V and 0 bases from J, with 20 bases between. In DNA form, the CDR3 reads TGTGCCAGCAGACTAGGGGCATTGTGGGAGGACCAAGAGACCCAGTACTTC. It translates to CASRLGALWEDQETQYF.

This clonotype was observed a handful of times. CDR3 loop: CASSQELGRGPAETQYF. The CDR3 DNA reads TGTGCCAGCAGCCAAGAATTGGGGAGAGGCCCGGCGGAGACCCAGTACTTC. The rearrangement links TRBV3-1 to TRBJ2-5; the D gene is possibly TRBD2 (5 bases). Germline-derived CDR1 and CDR2 are LGHDT and YNNKEL (reference sequence). CDR3 size: 17 residues. Trimming removed 0 bases at V and 5 bases at J, with 19 bases between.

This clonotype was counted many times. The chain has TRBV20-1 and TRBJ1-5; D might be TRBD1 (6 bases). The CDR3 contains 14 residues. Germline-derived CDR1 and CDR2 are DFQATT and SNEGSKA (reference sequence). V was pared by 2 bases and J by 4 bases, with 12 bases between. In nucleotides, the CDR3 is TGCAGTGCTAGAACAGGGTTAGAAAATCAGCCCCAGCATTTT. Amino acid sequence: CSARTGLENQPQHF.

At least ten counts were recorded for this clonotype. The V gene is TRBV12-3 or TRBV12-4, the J gene TRBJ1-2; tentative D call: TRBD1 (6 bases). This CDR3 comprises 16 residues. The V gene lost 6 bases and the J gene lost 4 bases, with 21 bases spanning the gap. The chain's CDR3 is CASRGAGDIQGYGYTF. The CDR3 nucleotides read TGTGCCAGCAGGGGAGCGGGGGACATCCAGGGCTATGGCTACACCTTC.

The rearrangement joins TRBV28 to TRBJ2-7; the D is unclear. This CDR3 spans 12 amino acids. V lost 4 bases to trimming and J lost 2 bases, with 6 bases between them. Germline-derived CDR1 and CDR2 are MDHEN and SYDVKM. CDR3 in DNA: TGTGCCAGCAGTTCCGTTGCCTACGAGCAGTACTTC. Residues: CASSSVAYEQYF.

This clonotype was detected many times. V and J are TRBV12-3 or TRBV12-4 and TRBJ1-3, with D possibly matching TRBD1 (6 bases). The CDR3 is 13 amino acids. Trimming pared 5 bases from V and 4 bases from J, leaving 9 bases between. This chain's CDR3 is CASSTGNGNTIYF. The CDR3 nucleotides are TGTGCCAGCAGTACAGGGAACGGAAACACCATATATTTT.

This clonotype appeared many times. V is TRBV11-2 and J is TRBJ2-5, with 11 bases identical to TRBD2. The germline gives CDR1 SGHAT, CDR2 FQNNGV. V dropped 5 bases and J dropped 1; count of bases not matched to a gene: 15. The CDR3 spans 19 residues. The chain's CDR3 is CASSPTPGTSGTIQETQYF. CDR3 sequence (DNA): TGTGCCAGCAGCCCTACACCCGGGACTAGCGGCACTATCCAAGAGACCCAGTACTTC.

The chain combines TRBV29-1 with TRBJ2-5; D call uncertain. The V gene's germline CDR1 is SQVTM and CDR2 ANQGSEA. The germline V and J ends were trimmed by 6 bases and 0 bases, with 2 bases remaining between them. CDR3 length equals 10 residues. The CDR3 nucleotides are TGCAGCGTGTACCAAGAGACCCAGTACTTC. Its protein is CSVYQETQYF.

In its sample, this clonotype was seen many times. V and J are TRBV5-1 and TRBJ1-6; tentative D call: TRBD1 (5 bases). Germline CDR1 reads SGHRS; CDR2 reads YFSETQ. V lost 4 bases to trimming and J lost 8 bases, with 16 bases between them. CDR3 length: 15 residues. In DNA form, the CDR3 reads TGCGCCAGCAGCCTGGGTCGGGGGAAAGATTCACCCCTCCACTTT. Translating it yields CASSLGRGKDSPLHF.

The V gene is TRBV6-1, the J gene TRBJ2-7; D is uncertain. Trimming shortened V by 6 bases and J by 3 bases, and 6 bases separated the two germline ends. The CDR3 is 11 amino acids. In germline, CDR1 is MNHNS, CDR2 SASEGT. CDR3 DNA sequence: TGTGCCAGCAGGAATGGCTACGAGCAGTACTTC. As protein: CASRNGYEQYF.

The table lists this clonotype with many counts. V gene TRBV6-5 combines with J gene TRBJ2-2; 7 bases line up with TRBD1. Germline V gives CDR1 MNHEY, CDR2 SVGAGI. J lost 7 bases, V lost 4 bases, and 9 bases had no gene match. This CDR3 has 15 amino acids. This CDR3 reads CASSLTGNKGGELFF. The CDR3 nucleotides read TGTGCCAGCAGTTTGACAGGGAATAAAGGCGGGGAGCTGTTTTTT.

This clonotype came up many times. The chain carries TRBV5-1 and TRBJ1-5; 7 nucleotides align to TRBD1. This CDR3 has 15 residues. The V gene end was trimmed by 4 bases and the J gene end by 0 bases; junction bases not matched to a gene: 4. Germline CDR1 and CDR2: SGHRS and YFSETQ. This CDR3 is CASSLQGNSNQPQHF. In DNA form, the CDR3 reads TGCGCCAGCAGCCTACAGGGGAATAGCAATCAGCCCCAGCATTTT.

This clonotype was counted at least ten times. The CDR3 spells CASSLDWTGDNEQYF. The CDR3 nucleotides read TGTGCCAGCAGCTTAGATTGGACGGGGGACAACGAGCAGTACTTC. This chain connects TRBV7-9 to TRBJ2-7, with D perhaps being TRBD1 or TRBD2 (6 bases each). Trimming took off 1 base at V and 5 bases at J, with 15 bases between the two ends. The CDR3 loop spans 15 amino acids. Germline CDR1 reads SEHNR; CDR2 reads FQNEAQ (reference sequence).

This clonotype was picked up many times. A much larger clone differs from this one at a single base, so this may be a read error. This sequence joins TRBV7-2 and TRBJ2-7, with TRBD1 as a possible D gene (6 bases). Trimming cost V 5 bases and J 1 base, with 9 bases left between them. The germline gives CDR1 SGHTA, CDR2 FQGNSA. The CDR3 sequence is 13 residues long. The CDR3 protein is CASSADSSYEQYF. CDR3 nucleotides: TGTGCCAGCAGCGCGGACAGTTCCTACGAGCAGTACTTC.